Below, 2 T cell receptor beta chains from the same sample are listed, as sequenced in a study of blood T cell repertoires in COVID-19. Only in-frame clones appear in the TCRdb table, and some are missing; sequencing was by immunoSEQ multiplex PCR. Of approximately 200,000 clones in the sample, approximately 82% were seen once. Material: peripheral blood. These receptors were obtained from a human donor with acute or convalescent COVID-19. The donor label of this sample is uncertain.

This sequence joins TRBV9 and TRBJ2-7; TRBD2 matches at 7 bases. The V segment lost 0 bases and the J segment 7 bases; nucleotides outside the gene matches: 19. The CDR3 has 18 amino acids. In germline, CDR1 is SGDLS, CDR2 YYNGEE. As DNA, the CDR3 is TGTGCCAGCAGCGTAGCCGGGGTAGCGGGTGATCAGCGGGTAGAGCAGTACTTC. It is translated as CASSVAGVAGDQRVEQYF.

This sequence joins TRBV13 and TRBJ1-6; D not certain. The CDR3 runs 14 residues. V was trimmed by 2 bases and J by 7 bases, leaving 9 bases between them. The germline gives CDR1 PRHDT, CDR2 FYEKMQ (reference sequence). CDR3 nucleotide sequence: TGTGCCAGCAGCTTAATGGAACAGAATTCACCCCTCCACTTT. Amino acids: CASSLMEQNSPLHF.